Sequencing of this T cell receptor (beta chain) was carried out in a study of tumor and adjacent non-tumor tissue in lung cancer. Study in general: Patients comprised 12 adenocarcinoma, a couple of squamous cell carcinoma and 1 small cell lung cancer.

The template was RNA from unsorted bulk tissue. Between August and November 2014, newly diagnosed, chemotherapy-naive lung cancer patients underwent thoracic surgery in China. For this clonotype: Its specificity is not known. A read error may be the cause here, since a much bigger clone is one base away.

The library came from three nested PCR rounds adapted from ARM-PCR protocols. From the multiplex PCR reads, TCRdb called clonotypes with MiXCR, one entry per CDR3 protein. The sample has more than 120,000 distinct CDR3 sequences; around two thirds are singletons. The V end lost 5 bases, the J end lost 3 bases, and 10 bases lay between the germline ends. The CDR3 spans 12 residues. The V gene's germline CDR1 is DFQATT and CDR2 SNEGSKA (reference sequence). Study findings and constraints: TCR diversity was significantly greater in tumor than normal lung tissue.

The sample was lung tumor tissue. This chain links TRBV20-1 with TRBJ2-5; D unclear. This receptor was identified in a man aged 60-69 years with small cell lung cancer. CDR3 protein: CSAEHEEETQYF. In DNA, the CDR3 is TGCAGTGCTGAACACGAAGAAGAGACCCAGTACTTC.